The 25 T cell receptor beta chains in this list originate from one sample, sequenced in a study of blood T cell repertoires in COVID-19. Profiled with immunoSEQ multiplex PCR; TCRdb holds only in-frame clones, not every one. The table has 250,000 to 300,000 clones, just under 90% seen once. Sequencing used PBMCs or T cells enriched from blood (not recorded which). Source of these receptors: a woman between 45 and 60 years old who had been exposed to COVID-19.

The V gene is TRBV6-5, the J gene TRBJ1-2, with D possibly TRBD1 on 5 matching bases. This CDR3 spans 11 amino acids. Trimming removed 8 bases from V and 7 bases from J, with 11 bases in between. Germline values: CDR1 MNHEY, CDR2 SVGAGI. The CDR3 nucleotides read TGTGCCAGCGGCAGGGAGGGTGGCTACACCTTC. Its protein product is CASGREGGYTF.

The genes are TRBV2 and TRBJ1-4; D remains unclear. The germline V gene has CDR1 SNHLY and CDR2 FYNNEI. The V gene lost 6 bases and the J gene lost 0 bases, with 14 bases spanning the gap. The CDR3 runs to 16 residues. The CDR3 DNA reads TGTGCCAGCAGGAGCCCCTCCTCCGCAACTAATGAAAAACTGTTTTTT. Encoded protein: CASRSPSSATNEKLFF.

The chain has TRBV4-1 and TRBJ1-5, with D possibly matching TRBD1 (6 bases). CDR1 and CDR2 from the germline V gene are MGHRA and YSYEKL. CDR3 size: 15 residues. Trimming cost V 3 bases and J 8 bases, with 17 bases left between them. The DNA of the CDR3 is TGCGCCAGCAGCCACGATTACAGGGCAGGGGAGCCCCAGCATTTT. Protein sequence: CASSHDYRAGEPQHF.

The V call is TRBV5-1, the J call TRBJ2-1; 7 positions agree with TRBD2. Germline V gene data show CDR1 as SGHRS and CDR2 as YFSETQ. The CDR3 has 16 amino acids. After removal of 0 bases from V and 2 bases from J, the junction contained 5 bases not matched to a gene. The CDR3: CASSLAPAGTYNEQFF. The CDR3 DNA follows: TGCGCCAGCAGCTTGGCGCCAGCGGGGACCTACAATGAGCAGTTCTTC.

V and J are TRBV5-4 and TRBJ1-2; the D gene is possibly TRBD1 (6 bases). The CDR3 spans 14 residues. Looked up from germline, CDR1 is SGHNT and CDR2 is YYREEE (reference sequence). Between the trimmed V and J ends, which lost 0 bases and 5 bases, there was a span of 11 bases. In DNA, the CDR3 is TGTGCCAGCAGCTTGGAGGCAGGGGCTTATGGCTACACCTTC. Translation: CASSLEAGAYGYTF.

The chain joins TRBV4-1 to TRBJ2-3; 8 nucleotides match TRBD2. The CDR3 spans 18 residues. Germline V lookup: CDR1 MGHRA, CDR2 YSYEKL. V gave up 4 bases and J gave up 6 bases; unmatched junction bases: 18. The DNA of the CDR3 is TGCGCCAGCAGCCTGGGGGAAAGCGGGGGAACGCAGATGGATACGCAGTATTTT. The encoded protein is CASSLGESGGTQMDTQYF.

The chain employs TRBV24-1 and TRBJ2-5; 10 bases line up with TRBD1. CDR3 size: 16 residues. Germline CDR1 and CDR2: KGHDR and SFDVKD. V shed 0 bases, J shed 4 bases, and the junction held 4 bases outside the gene matches. The CDR3 spells CATSDLRGQGRETQYF. In DNA form, the CDR3 reads TGTGCCACCAGTGATTTGAGGGGACAGGGGAGAGAGACCCAGTACTTC.

V gene TRBV5-4 combines with J gene TRBJ1-3; D ambiguous. CDR1 and CDR2 from the germline V gene are SGHNT and YYREEE (reference sequence). Trimming took off 0 bases at V and 4 bases at J, with 8 bases between the two ends. CDR3 size: 14 residues. The CDR3 sequence: CASSLALPGNTIYF. In nucleotides, the CDR3 is TGTGCCAGCAGCTTGGCTCTTCCCGGAAACACCATATATTTT.

The V call is TRBV30, the J call TRBJ1-3; a possible D gene is TRBD1 (5 bases). The germline gives CDR1 GTSNPN, CDR2 SVGIG (reference sequence). The CDR3 covers 15 residues. V dropped 5 bases and J dropped 2 bases, with 16 bases sitting between them. CDR3 sequence (DNA): TGTGCCTGGGAAACTGACAGTGGCGCTGGAAACACCATATATTTT. This encodes CAWETDSGAGNTIYF. Complete variable domain (other parts from reference TRBV30 and TRBJ1-3): SQTIHQWPATLVQPVGSPLSLECTVEGTSNPNLYWYRQAAGRGLQLLFYSVGIGQISSEVPQNLSASRPQDRQFILSSKKLLLSDSGFYLCAWETDSGAGNTIYFGEGSWLTVV.

The V call is TRBV7-2, the J call TRBJ1-4; TRBD1 matches at 9 bases. Trimming took 1 base from V and 8 from J; bases not matched to a gene: 11. This CDR3 is 17 amino acids long. Germline V gives CDR1 SGHTA, CDR2 FQGNSA. The DNA of the CDR3 is TGTGCCAGCAGCTTAGAGGGTCGGGGACAGGGATTCGAAAAACTGTTTTTT. Protein product: CASSLEGRGQGFEKLFF.

V and J are TRBV7-2 and TRBJ1-6, with D uncertain. CDR3 length equals 14 residues. The V end lost 2 bases, the J end lost 2 bases, and 4 bases lay between the germline ends. Germline V gene sequence: CDR1 SGHTA, CDR2 FQGNSA. The chain's CDR3 is CASSLRAYNSPLHF. In DNA, the CDR3 is TGTGCCAGCAGCTTACGGGCCTATAATTCACCCCTCCACTTT.

The rearrangement uses TRBV3-1 (or the pseudogene TRBV3-2) and TRBJ2-1; TRBD1 matches at 10 bases. Looked up from germline, CDR1 is LGHDT and CDR2 is YNNKEL (reference sequence). The CDR3 sequence is 15 residues long. V lost 1 base and J lost 12; bases outside the gene matches: 9. The CDR3 loop is CASSQAGTGEFGQFF. CDR3 in DNA: TGTGCCAGCAGCCAAGCCGGGACAGGGGAGTTTGGGCAGTTCTTC.

CDR3 DNA: TGTGCCAGCAGCGCCGAAAATGAGGAGACCCAGTACTTC. Translated: CASSAENEETQYF. The chain joins TRBV5-5 to TRBJ2-5, with D hard to call. Per germline, CDR1 SGHKS and CDR2 YYEKEE (reference sequence). There are 13 residues in the CDR3. V was shortened by 4 bases and J by 5 bases, with 12 bases between the two germline ends.

The chain is built from TRBV27 and TRBJ1-2; tentatively, D is TRBD1 (6 bases). V was pared by 3 bases and J by 4 bases, with 27 bases between. Germline V gene lookup returns CDR1 MNHEY and CDR2 SMNVEV (reference sequence). CDR3 length: 19 residues. The CDR3 bases are TGTGCCAGCAGTTTCCGCATAAGCCCCCGGGACACCTATTTCTATGGCTACACCTTC. Translating gives CASSFRISPRDTYFYGYTF.

This clone has a single count. The chain carries TRBV24-1 and TRBJ1-2; D may be TRBD1 (6 bases). The CDR3 is 15 amino acids. Germline-derived CDR1 and CDR2 are KGHDR and SFDVKD. Between the trimmed V and J ends, which lost 3 bases and 4 bases, there was a span of 14 bases. CDR3: CATSDPQTGIYGYTF. The DNA of the CDR3 is TGTGCCACCAGTGATCCCCAGACAGGAATCTATGGCTACACCTTC.

The J gene is TRBJ1-1, the V gene TRBV28; D might be TRBD1 (5 bases). With 8 bases removed from V and 1 base from J, the gap between germline ends came to 8 bases. The CDR3 sequence is 12 residues long. CDR1 is MDHEN and CDR2 is SYDVKM in the germline V gene. This chain's CDR3 is CASVQGNTEAFF. DNA of the CDR3: TGTGCCAGCGTCCAGGGGAACACTGAAGCTTTCTTT.

The chain combines TRBV5-6 with TRBJ2-5; a possible D gene is TRBD2 (6 bases). Germline V gives CDR1 SGHDT, CDR2 YYEEEE. Deletions cut 4 bases from V and 0 bases from J, with 10 bases between. This CDR3 is 14 amino acids long. The CDR3 reads CASSLWDYQETQYF. CDR3 coding DNA: TGTGCCAGCAGCCTCTGGGACTACCAAGAGACCCAGTACTTC.

The rearrangement uses TRBV28 and TRBJ1-5, with 8 bases that match TRBD1. Germline loops: CDR1 MDHEN, CDR2 SYDVKM. The CDR3 has 14 amino acids. J gave up 6 bases and V 5 bases, and 6 bases lay outside the gene matches. The chain's CDR3 is CASSLYRGSQPQHF. The CDR3 coding sequence is TGTGCCAGCAGTCTTTACAGGGGGTCTCAGCCCCAGCATTTT.

The V gene is TRBV10-3, the J gene TRBJ1-4; D perhaps matches TRBD1 (5 bases). CDR1 and CDR2 from the germline V gene are ENHRY and SYGVKD. The CDR3 runs 15 residues. Trimming cost V 3 bases and J 7 bases, with 15 bases left between them. The DNA of the CDR3 is TGTGCCATCAGTGAACCCCTAGGCGGGGGTGAAAAACTGTTTTTT. This sequence encodes CAISEPLGGGEKLFF.

V gene TRBV5-5 combines with J gene TRBJ1-1; no definite D call. V gave up 2 bases and J gave up 4 bases, with 18 bases separating them. This CDR3 is 16 amino acids long. From germline, CDR1 is SGHKS and CDR2 YYEKEE (reference sequence). CDR3 DNA sequence: TGTGCCAGCAGCTTTCTCTCAATGCGGGTTGGCACTGAAGCTTTCTTT. This sequence encodes CASSFLSMRVGTEAFF.

The V and J genes are TRBV7-9 and TRBJ2-7; TRBD2 aligns across 11 bases. CDR1 is SEHNR and CDR2 is FQNEAQ in the germline V gene (reference sequence). The CDR3 totals 16 residues. V shed 6 bases and J 2 bases; nucleotides not matched to a gene: 9. The CDR3 loop reads CASSRLLAGGTYEQYF. DNA for the CDR3: TGTGCCAGCAGTCGACTTCTAGCGGGGGGCACCTACGAGCAGTACTTC.

The genes are TRBV3-1 (or the pseudogene TRBV3-2) and TRBJ1-3; D unresolved. In germline, CDR1 is LGHDT, CDR2 YNNKEL (reference sequence). Trimming pared 0 bases from V and 0 bases from J, leaving 9 bases between. This CDR3 region has 16 residues. The CDR3 sequence is CASSQDFWSSGNTIYF. For the CDR3, the DNA is TGTGCCAGCAGCCAAGATTTTTGGAGCTCTGGAAACACCATATATTTT.

The gene calls are TRBV24-1 and TRBJ2-2, with 9 bases identical to TRBD2. CDR3 length: 14 amino acids. Trimming at V came to 9 bases and at J to 0 bases, leaving 1 base not matched to a gene. CDR1 is KGHDR, CDR2 SFDVKD, per germline. DNA of the CDR3: TGTGCCACCGCGGGGGGGGCGAACACCGGGGAGCTGTTTTTT. This translates into CATAGGANTGELFF.

The V and J genes are TRBV2 and TRBJ2-7; TRBD2 agrees at 10 bases. The junction had 5 bases not matched to a gene; V was cut back by 4 bases and J by 5 bases. This CDR3 has 14 residues. Germline V gene data show CDR1 as SNHLY and CDR2 as FYNNEI. CDR3 sequence: CASSGASGGDEQYF. The CDR3 bases are TGTGCCAGCAGTGGGGCTAGCGGGGGCGACGAGCAGTACTTC.

The V gene is TRBV5-6, the J gene TRBJ2-4, with D perhaps matching TRBD2 (7 bases). This CDR3 comprises 16 residues. The V gene's germline CDR1 is SGHDT and CDR2 YYEEEE. V lost 0 bases to trimming and J lost 4 bases, with 14 bases between them. CDR3 coding DNA: TGTGCCAGCAGCTTGGGGCCGGGGGGCTTTAAAAACATTCAGTACTTC. Translated, it gives CASSLGPGGFKNIQYF.